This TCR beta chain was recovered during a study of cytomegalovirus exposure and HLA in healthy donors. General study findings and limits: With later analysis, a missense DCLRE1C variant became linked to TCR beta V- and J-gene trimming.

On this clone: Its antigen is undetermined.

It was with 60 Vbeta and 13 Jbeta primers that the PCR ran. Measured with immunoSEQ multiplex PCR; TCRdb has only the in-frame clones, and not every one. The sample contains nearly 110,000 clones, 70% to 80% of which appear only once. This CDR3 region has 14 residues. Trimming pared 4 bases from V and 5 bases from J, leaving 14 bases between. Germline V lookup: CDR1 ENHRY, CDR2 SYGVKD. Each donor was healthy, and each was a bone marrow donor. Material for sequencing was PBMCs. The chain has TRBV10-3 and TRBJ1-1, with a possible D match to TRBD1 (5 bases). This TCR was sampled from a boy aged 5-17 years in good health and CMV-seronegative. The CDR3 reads CAISGRGTGTEAFF. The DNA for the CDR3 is TGTGCCATCAGTGGACGGGGGACGGGGACTGAAGCTTTCTTT.